This T cell receptor beta chain was captured by sequencing in a study of shared clonotypes between healthy human individuals. J lost 5 bases, V lost 0 bases, and 7 bases had no gene match. Germline V CDR1 and CDR2: SGDLS, YYNGEE. The CDR3 extends over 15 amino acids. Naive-designated CD8 cells lacked CD45RO, were positively enriched for CCR7, and omitted terminally differentiated effector memory CD45RA+ cells. This clone was detected a few times. Data came from immunoSEQ multiplex PCR; TCRdb stores just in-frame clones and leaves some out. The sample lists 1.5 million to 2.5 million clones, 85% to 95% occurring once.

The V and J genes are TRBV9 and TRBJ1-2, with 7 bases that match TRBD1. The sequence derives from a man younger than 35 in good health. The sample was naive CD8+ T cells sorted from blood. The CDR3 DNA reads as TGTGCCAGCAGCGTAGCCGAGGGGACAGTTTATGGCTACACCTTC. Amino acid sequence: CASSVAEGTVYGYTF.